The 21 T cell receptor beta chains in this list originate from one sample, sequenced in a study of cytomegalovirus exposure and HLA in healthy donors. Researchers ran the PCR with 60 Vbeta and 13 Jbeta primers. Only in-frame clones appear in the TCRdb table, and some are missing; sequencing was by immunoSEQ multiplex PCR. The table lists 65,000 or so clones, more than 75% of them singletons. The sequencing sample was made of PBMCs. These TCRs come from a girl aged 5 to 17 in good health and CMV-seropositive.

The chain has TRBV28 and TRBJ1-5; D not resolved. V gave up 7 bases and J gave up 6 bases, with 13 bases separating them. This CDR3 is 13 amino acids long. Germline V CDR1 and CDR2: MDHEN, SYDVKM. The CDR3 spells CASTRLLGQPQHF. DNA of the CDR3: TGTGCCAGCACGAGGCTGCTCGGTCAGCCCCAGCATTTT.

This clone was picked up one time. The chain couples TRBV7-8 to TRBJ2-7; D possibly corresponds to TRBD2 (6 bases). The germline CDR1 and CDR2 sequences are SGHVS and FQNEAQ. The ends were cut back, 5 bases at V and 0 bases at J, with 14 bases in the middle. This CDR3 is 15 amino acids long. The CDR3 protein is CASSPARRGSYEQYF. The CDR3 DNA follows: TGTGCCAGCAGCCCGGCTAGGAGGGGCTCCTACGAGCAGTACTTC. The complete variable domain, with remaining parts taken from reference TRBV7-8 and TRBJ2-7, reads GAGVSQSPRYKVAKRGQDVALRCDPISGHVSLFWYQQALGQGPEFLTYFQNEAQLDKSGLPSDRFFAERPEGSVSTLKIQRTQQEDSAVYLCASSPARRGSYEQYFGPGTRLTVT.

V and J are TRBV10-2 and TRBJ2-7; D gene ambiguous. V lost 10 bases and J lost 7, with 20 bases in between. Germline V gene sequence: CDR1 WSHSY, CDR2 SAAADI. The CDR3 runs to 13 residues. CDR3 in amino acids: CATIKRQGEEQYF. In DNA form, the CDR3 reads TGCGCCACCATCAAAAGACAAGGTGAGGAGCAGTACTTC.

J is TRBJ2-7 and V is TRBV27; the D gene is possibly TRBD2 (5 bases). The CDR3 has 14 residues. CDR1 MNHEY and CDR2 SMNVEV come from the germline V gene (reference sequence). V lost 4 bases, J lost 2 bases, and 12 bases lay in between. The CDR3 loop reads CASSSGEWTYEQYF. The CDR3 bases are TGTGCCAGCAGTTCCGGGGAGTGGACCTACGAGCAGTACTTC.

In this sample, this clone turned up once. This rearrangement joins TRBV5-1 to TRBJ1-1, with unresolved D. Germline CDR1 SGHRS, CDR2 YFSETQ. The V and J ends lost 0 bases and 4 bases respectively, with 10 bases between them. The CDR3 has 14 residues. In DNA form, the CDR3 reads TGCGCCAGCAGCTTGGACGCGGGAGGCACTGAAGCTTTCTTT. It is translated as CASSLDAGGTEAFF.

The J gene is TRBJ2-1, the V gene TRBV6-5, with a tentative D call TRBD2 (6 bases). CDR1 and CDR2 from the germline V gene are MNHEY and SVGAGI. V lost 2 bases and J lost 8, with 16 bases in between. The length of the CDR3 is 15 residues. The CDR3 region is CASSYVGGSGDEQFF. The CDR3 nucleotides read TGTGCCAGCAGTTACGTTGGAGGGTCGGGCGATGAGCAGTTCTTC.

This chain links TRBV2 with TRBJ2-3, with 8 positions matching TRBD1. Germline-derived CDR1 and CDR2 are SNHLY and FYNNEI. This CDR3 has 17 amino acids. V trimming: 4 bases; J trimming: 2 bases; junction bases outside the gene matches: 11. CDR3 sequence: CASSGAPGQDPTDTQYF. The CDR3 DNA sequence: TGTGCCAGCAGTGGGGCCCCGGGACAGGATCCCACAGATACGCAGTATTTT.

This rearrangement joins TRBV5-8 to TRBJ1-1, with a tentative D call TRBD1 (6 bases). Germline V gene data show CDR1 as SGHTS and CDR2 as YDEGEE. V lost 0 bases and J lost 4, with 10 bases in between. This CDR3 comprises 14 residues. The CDR3 region is CASSLDRASTEAFF. The CDR3 DNA sequence: TGTGCCAGCAGCTTGGACAGGGCGAGCACTGAAGCTTTCTTT. Combining the CDR3 with reference TRBV5-8 and TRBJ1-1 gives the whole variable domain EAGVTQSPTHLIKTRGQQATLRCSPISGHTSVYWYQQALGLGLQFLLWYDEGEERNRGNFPPRFSGRQFPNYSSELNVNALELEDSALYLCASSLDRASTEAFFGQGTRLTVV.

J is TRBJ2-1 and V is TRBV29-1; D is perhaps TRBD2 (6 bases). Trimming left V 8 bases short and J 15 bases short, with 20 bases between. The CDR3 contains 11 residues. In germline, CDR1 is SQVTM, CDR2 ANQGSEA. CDR3 nucleotide sequence: TGCAGCCCACCCTCCAGGGAGGAACCGTTCTTC. Translated: CSPPSREEPFF.

This clone was observed once. The J gene is TRBJ1-1, the V gene TRBV28, with TRBD1 as a possible D gene (6 bases). The CDR3 is 16 residues long. Trimming shortened V by 6 bases and J by 3 bases, and 20 bases separated the two germline ends. Germline loops: CDR1 MDHEN, CDR2 SYDVKM. Written as DNA, the CDR3 is TGTGCCAGCAGCTACCTCCTCGGGACACCGGACACTGAAGCTTTCTTT. This gives the protein CASSYLLGTPDTEAFF.

This clone was found once. The genes are TRBV9 and TRBJ1-3; a weak D match, TRBD1 (5 bases). Trimming pared 3 bases from V and 4 bases from J, leaving 11 bases between. Germline CDR1 SGDLS, CDR2 YYNGEE. The CDR3 has 14 residues. CDR3 nucleotides: TGTGCCAGCAGCGACAGGTCGGCCGGAAACACCATATATTTT. It yields the protein CASSDRSAGNTIYF.

This chain connects TRBV6-5 to TRBJ1-2, with a tentative D call TRBD1 (5 bases). Germline values: CDR1 MNHEY, CDR2 SVGAGI. The CDR3 spans 13 residues. The germline V and J ends were trimmed by 6 bases and 3 bases, with 11 bases remaining between them. CDR3 sequence reads: CASRGPGYYGYTF. The CDR3 DNA follows: TGTGCCAGCAGGGGGCCCGGGTACTATGGCTACACCTTC.

The rearrangement joins TRBV30 to TRBJ1-1, with a possible D match to TRBD1 (6 bases). The V and J ends lost 2 bases and 9 bases respectively, with 19 bases between them. From germline, CDR1 is GTSNPN and CDR2 SVGIG (reference sequence). The CDR3 contains 14 residues. The CDR3 nucleotides are TGTGCCTGGAGTCCCGTAAGCCGGACAGTTCAAGCTTTCTTT. The encoded protein is CAWSPVSRTVQAFF.

J is TRBJ2-4 and V is TRBV7-2; weak D call: TRBD1 (5 bases). V was cut by 0 bases and J by 2 bases, with 11 bases left in between. The CDR3 consists of 16 residues. Per the germline V gene, CDR1 is SGHTA and CDR2 is FQGNSA. The CDR3 sequence: CASSLAGAGTKNIQYF. The CDR3 DNA follows: TGTGCCAGCAGCTTAGCAGGGGCTGGTACCAAAAACATTCAGTACTTC.

The chain recombines TRBV4-1 with TRBJ1-5, with unresolved D. The germline gives CDR1 MGHRA, CDR2 YSYEKL. Trimming left V 2 bases short and J 6 bases short, with 14 bases between. CDR3 length equals 15 residues. The CDR3 bases are TGCGCCAGCAGCCAATCCCGGGGAGCGGGTCAGCCCCAGCATTTT. It translates to CASSQSRGAGQPQHF.

V gene TRBV9 combines with J gene TRBJ1-1; 7 bases agree with TRBD1. Germline V gene lookup returns CDR1 SGDLS and CDR2 YYNGEE. The V segment lost 3 bases and the J segment 3 bases; nucleotides outside the gene matches: 8. The CDR3 is 15 residues long. CDR3 region: CASSAQTGLDTEAFF. The DNA of the CDR3 is TGTGCCAGCAGCGCGCAGACAGGGTTGGACACTGAAGCTTTCTTT.

This clone was seen a handful of times. The CDR3 spells CASSAGASNQPQHF. The CDR3 DNA sequence: TGTGCCAGCAGCGCGGGGGCGTCAAATCAGCCCCAGCATTTT. The chain joins TRBV7-2 to TRBJ1-5; D is possibly TRBD1 (6 bases). CDR1 is SGHTA and CDR2 is FQGNSA in the germline V gene. V gave up 5 bases and J gave up 4 bases, with 12 bases separating them. CDR3 size: 14 residues. Full variable domain (rest looked up from reference TRBV7-2 and TRBJ1-5): GAGVSQSPSNKVTEKGKDVELRCDPISGHTALYWYRQSLGQGLEFLIYFQGNSAPDKSGLPSDRFSAERTGGSVSTLTIQRTQQEDSAVYLCASSAGASNQPQHFGDGTRLSIL.

The rearrangement uses TRBV30 and TRBJ2-5, with D unclear. With 5 bases removed from V and 4 bases from J, the gap between germline ends came to 8 bases. This CDR3 is 11 amino acids long. CDR1 and CDR2 (germline): GTSNPN, SVGIG (reference sequence). The CDR3 sequence is CAWGLTETQYF. As DNA, the CDR3 is TGTGCCTGGGGCTTAACAGAGACCCAGTACTTC.

This chain connects TRBV9 to TRBJ1-2; no clear D gene. The CDR3 length is 13 residues. V was shortened by 4 bases and J by 7 bases, with 14 bases between the two germline ends. Per germline, CDR1 SGDLS and CDR2 YYNGEE. CDR3 sequence reads: CASSPGGAGGYTF. The DNA for the CDR3 is TGTGCCAGCAGCCCAGGAGGTGCTGGTGGCTACACCTTC.

The J gene is TRBJ1-6, the V gene TRBV5-4; D gene unclear. The germline gives CDR1 SGHNT, CDR2 YYREEE (reference sequence). Trimming shortened V by 5 bases and J by 7 bases, and 7 bases separated the two germline ends. This CDR3 comprises 12 residues. The CDR3, as DNA: TGTGCCAGCAGGTACGGGAATTCACCCCTCCACTTT. Protein sequence: CASRYGNSPLHF. Drawing the rest from reference TRBV5-4 and TRBJ1-6, the complete variable domain is ETGVTQSPTHLIKTRGQQVTLRCSSQSGHNTVSWYQQALGQGPQFIFQYYREEENGRGNFPPRFSGLQFPNYSSELNVNALELDDSALYLCASRYGNSPLHFGNGTRLTVT.

V is TRBV4-1 and J is TRBJ2-7; 10 nucleotides align to TRBD2. The J segment lost 3 bases and the V segment lost 3 bases, leaving 5 bases of the junction unmatched. This CDR3 region has 15 residues. Germline CDR1 is MGHRA and CDR2 is YSYEKL. The CDR3 spells CASSHLAGANYEQYF. CDR3 bases: TGCGCCAGCAGCCATCTAGCGGGGGCCAACTACGAGCAGTACTTC.